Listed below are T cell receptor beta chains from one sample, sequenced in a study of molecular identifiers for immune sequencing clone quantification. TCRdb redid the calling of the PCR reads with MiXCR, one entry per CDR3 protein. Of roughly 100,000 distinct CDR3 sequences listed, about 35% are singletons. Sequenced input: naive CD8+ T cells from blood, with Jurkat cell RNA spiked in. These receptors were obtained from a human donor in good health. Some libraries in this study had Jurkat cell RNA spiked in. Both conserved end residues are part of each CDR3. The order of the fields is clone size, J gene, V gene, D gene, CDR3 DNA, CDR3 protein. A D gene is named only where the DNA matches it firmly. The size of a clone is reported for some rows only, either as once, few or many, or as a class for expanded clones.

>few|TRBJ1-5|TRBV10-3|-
TGTGCCATCAGTGAGTTCGGTGGGCTGGGTCAGCCCCAGCATTTT
CAISEFGGLGQPQHF
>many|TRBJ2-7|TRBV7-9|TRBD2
TGTGCCAGCAGCCCGGGGGGAGGGGCGTTCGAGCAGTACTTC
CASSPGGGAFEQYF
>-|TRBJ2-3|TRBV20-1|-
TGCAGTGCTAGTAACAGTCCTCTCACAGATACGCAGTATTTT
CSASNSPLTDTQYF
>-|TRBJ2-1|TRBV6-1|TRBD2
TGTGCCAGCACCGCTCGGACTAGCGGGAGCGATGAGCAGTTCTTC
CASTARTSGSDEQFF
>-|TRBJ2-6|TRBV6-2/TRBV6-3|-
TGTGCCAGCAGTTGGGGGTGTGGGGCCAACGTCCTGACTTTC
CASSWGCGANVLTF
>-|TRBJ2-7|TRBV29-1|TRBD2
TGCAGCGTTGAAGATCGGACTAGCGGCTACGAGCAGTACTTC
CSVEDRTSGYEQYF
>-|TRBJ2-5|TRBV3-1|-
TGTGCCAGCAGCCAAGAAATCGGATTACAAGAGACCCAGTACTTC
CASSQEIGLQETQYF
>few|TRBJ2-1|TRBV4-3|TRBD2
TGCGCCAGCAGCCAAGATCCTAGCGGCGGCAATGAGCAGTTCTTC
CASSQDPSGGNEQFF
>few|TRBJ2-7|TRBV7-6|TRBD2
TGTGCCAGCAGCCCCTCCAGACTAGCGGGACAGTACGAGCAGTACTTC
CASSPSRLAGQYEQYF
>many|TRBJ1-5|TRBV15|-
TGTGCCACCAGCAGAGTAAGTGTCGGCGCTTATAGCAATCAGCCCCAGCATTTT
CATSRVSVGAYSNQPQHF
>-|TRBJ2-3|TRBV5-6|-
TGTGCCAGCAGCTTATATAGTACAGCAGTTACGCAGTATTTT
CASSLYSTAVTQYF
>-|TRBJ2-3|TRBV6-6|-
TGTGCCAGCAGTTACTCCGGCGGCGCAGATACGCAGTATTTT
CASSYSGGADTQYF
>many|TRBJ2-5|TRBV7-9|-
TGTGCCAGCAGCCCCCCTATGGAAGAGACCCAGTACTTC
CASSPPMEETQYF
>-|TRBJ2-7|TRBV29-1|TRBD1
TGCAGCGCCTTGACAGGGTCTTACGAGCAGTACTTC
CSALTGSYEQYF
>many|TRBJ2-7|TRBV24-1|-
TGTGCCACCAGTGATCCCCAGGATCTCAGACCCTACGAGCAGTACTTC
CATSDPQDLRPYEQYF
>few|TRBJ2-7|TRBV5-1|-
TGCGCCAGCAGCCTTGAGGCCAACGAGCAGTACTTC
CASSLEANEQYF
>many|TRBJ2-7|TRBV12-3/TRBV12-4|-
TGTGCCAGCAGCTTGAGTGGCGAGCAGTACTTC
CASSLSGEQYF
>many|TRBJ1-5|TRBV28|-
TGTGCCAGCAGTTCAAGAGATCAACAGCCCCAGCATTTT
CASSSRDQQPQHF
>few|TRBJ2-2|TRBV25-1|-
TGTGCCAGCAGTGGGACAGCGGACACCGGGGAGCTGTTTTTT
CASSGTADTGELFF
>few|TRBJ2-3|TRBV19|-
TGTGCCAGTAGTATGGGAGAGGGGTACACAGATACGCAGTATTTT
CASSMGEGYTDTQYF
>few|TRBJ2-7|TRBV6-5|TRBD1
TGTGCCAGCAGTTGCGCGTCCGGGACAGCCTACGAGCAGTACTTC
CASSCASGTAYEQYF
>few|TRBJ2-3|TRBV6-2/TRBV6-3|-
TGTGCCAGCAGTCCTAATCCGGGAGATACGCAGTATTTT
CASSPNPGDTQYF
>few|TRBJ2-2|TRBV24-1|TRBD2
TGTGCCACCAGTGCCACGGCGGGAGGTAGGACCGGGGAGCTGTTTTTT
CATSATAGGRTGELFF
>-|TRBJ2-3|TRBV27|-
TGTGCCAGCAGTCTTATAGGGCTCAGCCTCAGCACAGATACGCAGTATTTT
CASSLIGLSLSTDTQYF
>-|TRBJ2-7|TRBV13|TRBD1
TGTGCCAGCAGCTTATCCGGGGCAGGGGGCTTCCACGAGCAGTACTTC
CASSLSGAGGFHEQYF
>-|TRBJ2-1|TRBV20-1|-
TGCAGTGCTACGGGCCCCGCGCGGCAGTTCTTC
CSATGPARQFF
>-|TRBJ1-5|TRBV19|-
TGTGCCAGTAGTATCACGCCCGGGGAATTTAGCAATCAGCCCCAGCATTTT
CASSITPGEFSNQPQHF
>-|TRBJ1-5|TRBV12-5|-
TGTGCTAGTGGTGCGGCAGATAGCAATCAGCCCCAGCATTTT
CASGAADSNQPQHF
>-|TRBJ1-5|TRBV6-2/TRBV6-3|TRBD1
TGTGCCAGCAGTTACCCTGGACAGGGGTTGAGCAATCAGCCCCAGCCTTTT
CASSYPGQGLSNQPQPF
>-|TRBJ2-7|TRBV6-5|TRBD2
TGTGCCAGCAGCCGTCCAGCGGGAGGCCGGGACGAGCAGTACTTC
CASSRPAGGRDEQYF
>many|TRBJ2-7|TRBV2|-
TGTGCCAGGGGCTCGGGACCCGAGCAGTACTTC
CARGSGPEQYF
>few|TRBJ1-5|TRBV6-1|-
TGTGCCAGCAGTGGACTCCGTGGGAATCAGCCCCAGCATTTT
CASSGLRGNQPQHF
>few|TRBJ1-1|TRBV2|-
TGTGCCAGCAGTGGGTCGGGGGCGCCGGTCACTGAAGCTTTCTTT
CASSGSGAPVTEAFF
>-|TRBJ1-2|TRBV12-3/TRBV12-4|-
TGTGCCAGCAACCCGATCTTCCTCACAGGTGAAGAGTACTACACCTTC
CASNPIFLTGEEYYTF
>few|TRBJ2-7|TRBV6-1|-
TGTGCCAGCGTCAACGAGGCGGGGGAGCAGTACTTC
CASVNEAGEQYF
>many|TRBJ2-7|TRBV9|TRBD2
TGTGCCAGCAGCGTAGCCCAACTAGCGTACGAGCAGTACTTC
CASSVAQLAYEQYF
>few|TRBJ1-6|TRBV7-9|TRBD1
TGTGCCAGCAGCGTCGGGACAGGAGAAAGCTCCTATAATTCACCCCTCCACTTT
CASSVGTGESSYNSPLHF
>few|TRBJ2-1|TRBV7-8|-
TGTGCCAGCAGCCAAAGGGCTGCATACGGCGGCTACAATGAGCAGTTCTTC
CASSQRAAYGGYNEQFF
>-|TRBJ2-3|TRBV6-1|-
TGTGCCAGTGCCTACTCCCGGGGCACAGATACGCAGTATTTT
CASAYSRGTDTQYF
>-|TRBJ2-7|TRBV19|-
TGTGCCAGTAGTATTTTGTGGGGTCCCTACGAGCAGTACTTC
CASSILWGPYEQYF
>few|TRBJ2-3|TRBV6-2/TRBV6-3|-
TGTGCCAGCCAAATGGGGGGTACGGGTACGCAGTATTTT
CASQMGGTGTQYF
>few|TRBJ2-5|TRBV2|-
TGTGCCAGCTATACGTCAGGGGTCCCCCCGGGGACCCAGTACTTC
CASYTSGVPPGTQYF
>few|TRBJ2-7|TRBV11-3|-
TGTGCCAGCAGCTCCCTGGCGGGACGGCAGTACGAGCAGTACTTC
CASSSLAGRQYEQYF
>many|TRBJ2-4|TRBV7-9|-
TGTGCCAGCAGCTTAGTACAGGGCCACGTCATTCAGTACTTC
CASSLVQGHVIQYF
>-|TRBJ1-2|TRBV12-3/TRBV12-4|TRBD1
TGTGCCAGCAGTTCTAACAGGGGTAACTATGGCTACACCTTC
CASSSNRGNYGYTF
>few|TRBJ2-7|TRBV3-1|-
TGTGCCAGCAGCCAAGATCGCAGATACTACGAGCAGTACTTC
CASSQDRRYYEQYF
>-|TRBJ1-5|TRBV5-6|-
TGTGCCAGCAGTAGGACTGGCAATCAGCCCCAGCATTTT
CASSRTGNQPQHF
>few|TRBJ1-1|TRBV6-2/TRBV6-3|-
TGTGCCAGCAGGCCCCGGAACACTGAAGCTTTCTTT
CASRPRNTEAFF
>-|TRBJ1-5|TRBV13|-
TGTGCCAGCAGCTTACGGTCCAGCAGTCAGCCCCAGCATTTT
CASSLRSSSQPQHF
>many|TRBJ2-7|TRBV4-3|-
TGCGCCAGCAGCCAAGACCCGGGACCCTCCTACGAGCAGTACTTC
CASSQDPGPSYEQYF
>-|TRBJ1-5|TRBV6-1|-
TGTGCCAGCAGTGAAGGGGGGCTCGAGGATCAGCCCCAGCATTTT
CASSEGGLEDQPQHF
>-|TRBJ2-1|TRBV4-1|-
TGCGCCAGCAGCCAACATCCGGCCAGGGTGTCCGACAATGAGCAGTTCTTC
CASSQHPARVSDNEQFF